Included here is one T cell receptor beta chain sequence, with context. As yet, its antigen is unknown. The sample comes from a study of graft-versus-host responses after intestinal transplantation. Some clones are missing from TCRdb's copy, which holds only in-frame ones; the method was immunoSEQ multiplex PCR. This sample carries 130,000 or so clones, approximately 92% of them seen once, and the ten largest clones take around 0.15%. The sequencing used unstimulated CD4+ T cells sorted from spleen or lymph node cells, collected before intestinal transplant. The receptor was derived from a human donor who received an intestinal transplant.

CDR3 amino acids: CASSPLGGTDTGELFF. For the CDR3, the DNA is TGCGCCAGCAGCCCCCTAGGTGGGACAGACACCGGGGAGCTGTTTTTT. This chain links TRBV5-1 with TRBJ2-2; 7 bases align to TRBD1. Germline CDR1 reads SGHRS; CDR2 reads YFSETQ. The CDR3 covers 16 residues. The trim removed 4 bases at V and 3 bases at J, leaving 9 bases unmatched.